What follows are 18 T cell receptor beta chains derived from one specimen sequenced in a study of cytomegalovirus exposure and HLA in healthy donors. PCR employed 60 Vbeta and 13 Jbeta primers. Sequenced by immunoSEQ multiplex PCR; TCRdb stores in-frame clones only, minus some. The sample gives approximately 91,000 clones, 81% of which show up once; over 9% is in the top ten. Specimen: PBMCs. The receptors come from a human donor in good health.

This chain uses TRBV4-3 with TRBJ1-4; TRBD1 might be the D (6 bases). The V gene's germline CDR1 is LGHNA and CDR2 YSLEER. Trimming left V 4 bases short and J 7 bases short, with 16 bases between. CDR3 size: 15 residues. The CDR3 reads CASSPELQGGEKLFF. DNA of the CDR3: TGCGCCAGCAGCCCTGAGCTACAGGGTGGTGAAAAACTGTTTTTT.

This clone has only a few counts. This rearrangement joins TRBV19 to TRBJ1-1, with D maybe TRBD1 (5 bases). CDR3 length: 13 residues. CDR1 LNHDA and CDR2 SQIVND come from the germline V gene (reference sequence). The V end was cut by 5 bases, the J end by 4 bases, with 11 bases between. CDR3 in DNA: TGTGCCAGTAGTGCGGGGCCGGGCACTGAAGCTTTCTTT. Protein product: CASSAGPGTEAFF.

This clone was counted between two and nine times. The gene calls are TRBV2 and TRBJ2-1; 9 nucleotides align to TRBD2. V shed 4 bases, J shed 2 bases, and the junction held 3 bases outside the gene matches. Germline CDR1 reads SNHLY; CDR2 reads FYNNEI. This CDR3 is 15 amino acids long. The DNA of the CDR3 is TGTGCCAGCAGTGGACTAGCGGTCCCCTACAATGAGCAGTTCTTC. Amino acid sequence: CASSGLAVPYNEQFF.

This clone has more than one count but fewer than ten. This chain connects TRBV28 to TRBJ1-5; D unresolved. CDR3 length equals 13 residues. V was pared by 7 bases and J by 1 base, with 8 bases between. Germline V CDR1 and CDR2: MDHEN, SYDVKM. The CDR3 DNA reads as TGTGCCAGCACTAGAATCAGCAATCAGCCCCAGCATTTT. Translating it yields CASTRISNQPQHF. Full variable domain (rest looked up from reference TRBV28 and TRBJ1-5): DVKVTQSSRYLVKRTGEKVFLECVQDMDHENMFWYRQDPGLGLRLIYFSYDVKMKEKGDIPEGYSVSREKKERFSLILESASTNQTSMYLCASTRISNQPQHFGDGTRLSIL.

To note about this clone: A junction boundary mismatches the germline segment, possibly from a read error. This rearrangement joins TRBV15 to TRBJ1-3, with D unclear. This CDR3 spans 15 amino acids. CDR1 and CDR2 (germline): LNHNV, YYDKDF (reference sequence). The CDR3 spells CVTSSGGNLGNTIYF. CDR3 DNA: TGTGTCACCAGCAGTGGAGGGAATTTGGGAAACACCATATATTTT.

The DNA of the CDR3 is TGTGCCTGGAGCAGGGGGCTCACTAACTATGGCTACACCTTC. Its translation is CAWSRGLTNYGYTF. The rearrangement uses TRBV30 and TRBJ1-2; 8 nucleotides align to TRBD1. The CDR3 has 14 amino acids. The ends lost 3 bases at V and 0 bases at J; junction bases unmatched: 3. Germline V gene data show CDR1 as GTSNPN and CDR2 as SVGIG (reference sequence).

The chain has TRBV19 and TRBJ2-7; TRBD1 agrees at 11 bases. The CDR3 loop spans 13 amino acids. Trimming removed 8 bases from V and 7 bases from J; junction bases left unmatched: 7. Germline values: CDR1 LNHDA, CDR2 SQIVND (reference sequence). CDR3 loop: CASLGTGGQEQYF. CDR3 nucleotides: TGTGCCAGTTTGGGGACAGGGGGACAAGAGCAGTACTTC.

The CDR3 protein is CASSHIMTSGTNEQFF. DNA for the CDR3: TGTGCCAGCAGCCATATCATGACTAGCGGGACGAATGAGCAGTTCTTC. V usage is TRBV7-2 and J usage is TRBJ2-1; TRBD2 matches 11 bases. The CDR3 totals 16 residues. Germline values: CDR1 SGHTA, CDR2 FQGNSA. Trimming removed 5 bases from V and 7 bases from J; junction bases left unmatched: 10.

The chain carries TRBV6-1 and TRBJ1-5; D ambiguous. V lost 7 bases and J 2 bases, leaving 15 bases between the germline ends. Germline loops: CDR1 MNHNS, CDR2 SASEGT. The CDR3 sequence is 15 residues long. CDR3: CASKSVVAGNQPQHF. The CDR3 DNA sequence: TGTGCCAGCAAGTCGGTGGTAGCTGGCAATCAGCCCCAGCATTTT.

The V gene is TRBV4-1, the J gene TRBJ2-1; D may be TRBD2 (6 bases). Germline CDR1 is MGHRA and CDR2 is YSYEKL. Trimming removed 4 bases from V and 4 bases from J, with 14 bases in between. The CDR3 is made up of 15 amino acids. As DNA, the CDR3 is TGCGCCAGCAGCCTCGGCGGGGAACCGTACAATGAGCAGTTCTTC. This encodes CASSLGGEPYNEQFF.

This chain joins TRBV30 and TRBJ1-4, with D hard to call. This CDR3 spans 14 amino acids. V lost 4 bases and J lost 0, with 9 bases in between. Germline loops: CDR1 GTSNPN, CDR2 SVGIG (reference sequence). The CDR3 sequence is CAWTRGTTNEKLFF. The CDR3 region has the DNA TGTGCCTGGACCCGCGGGACAACTAATGAAAAACTGTTTTTT.

This CDR3 reads CASSVREVTYEQYF. The CDR3 DNA reads TGTGCCAGCAGCGTAAGGGAGGTTACGTACGAGCAGTACTTC. This chain joins TRBV9 and TRBJ2-5; the D gene is possibly TRBD2 (6 bases). Gene TRBJ2-7 matches the end of the DNA better, so the J call may be wrong. CDR1 is SGDLS, CDR2 YYNGEE, per germline. This CDR3 contains 14 residues.

V is TRBV5-1 and J is TRBJ2-1, with D perhaps matching TRBD1 (6 bases). The CDR3 has 17 residues. Per germline, CDR1 SGHRS and CDR2 YFSETQ. V was clipped by 6 bases and J by 0 bases, with 19 bases between them. Here the CDR3 reads CASTLILGHNSYNEQFF. The CDR3 DNA is TGCGCCAGCACCCTGATACTGGGACATAACTCCTACAATGAGCAGTTCTTC. Using reference TRBV5-1 and TRBJ2-1 for the parts outside the CDR3, the full variable domain is KAGVTQTPRYLIKTRGQQVTLSCSPISGHRSVSWYQQTPGQGLQFLFEYFSETQRNKGNFPGRFSGRQFSNSRSEMNVSTLELGDSALYLCASTLILGHNSYNEQFFGPGTRLTVL.

The chain links TRBV11-2 to TRBJ2-7, with TRBD1 matching over 7 bases. Germline assignment: CDR1 SGHAT and CDR2 FQNNGV. J lost 6 bases, V lost 1 base, and 9 bases had no gene match. There are 15 residues in the CDR3. CDR3 loop: CASSLGETGPFEQYF. CDR3 in DNA: TGTGCCAGCAGCTTAGGTGAGACAGGGCCGTTCGAGCAGTACTTC.

This clone showed up just a few times. The V gene is TRBV4-3, the J gene TRBJ1-1; D call uncertain. Deletions cut 1 base from V and 1 base from J, with 10 bases between. The CDR3 covers 15 residues. Germline values: CDR1 LGHNA, CDR2 YSLEER. The DNA for the CDR3 is TGCGCCAGCAGCCAAGCGTCTCTACCGAACACTGAAGCTTTCTTT. Protein product: CASSQASLPNTEAFF.

Regarding this clone: Other DNA sequences in the sample encode the same CDR3. The chain uses TRBV30 and TRBJ2-7; 11 positions agree with TRBD1. This CDR3 has 15 amino acids. Unmatched junction bases numbered 9, after V lost 4 bases and J lost 4 bases. CDR1 is GTSNPN, CDR2 SVGIG, per germline (reference sequence). The CDR3 DNA reads TGTGCCTGGAACCTTAGGACAGGGGGCTCGTACGAGCAGTACTTC. As protein: CAWNLRTGGSYEQYF.

J is TRBJ1-2 and V is TRBV15; no reliable D call. The V gene lost 5 bases and the J gene lost 4 bases, with 8 bases spanning the gap. Germline CDR1 is LNHNV and CDR2 is YYDKDF (reference sequence). The CDR3 runs 12 residues. The CDR3 region has the DNA TGTGCCACCAGCGGGGAGACCTATGGCTACACCTTC. It specifies CATSGETYGYTF.

This clone occurred a few times. The V call is TRBV7-9, the J call TRBJ2-7; D is uncertain. Trimming took off 2 bases at V and 4 bases at J, with 6 bases between the two ends. The germline V gene has CDR1 SEHNR and CDR2 FQNEAQ (reference sequence). The CDR3 contains 12 residues. The CDR3 here is CASSLNYYEQYF. The CDR3 coding sequence is TGTGCCAGCAGCTTAAACTATTACGAGCAGTACTTC.